The 28 T cell receptor beta chains reported below all come from one sample, sequenced in a study of T cell responses to AZD1222 COVID-19 vaccine. Sequencing used immunoSEQ multiplex PCR; TCRdb keeps in-frame clones, though not all of them. This sample has roughly 130,000 clones, with more than 85% found just once. This specimen consisted of peripheral blood, obtained on day 0 of AZD1222 vaccination. Receptors originate from an adult in good health.

The chain has TRBV19 and TRBJ2-2, with TRBD2 matching over 8 bases. V was pared by 3 bases and J by 0 bases, with 3 bases of the junction left unmatched. Germline V gene sequence: CDR1 LNHDA, CDR2 SQIVND (reference sequence). The CDR3 runs 16 residues. CDR3 sequence reads: CASSITGGANTGELFF. The CDR3 DNA is TGTGCCAGTAGTATTACGGGGGGGGCGAACACCGGGGAGCTGTTTTTT.

This clone was found once. The J gene is TRBJ1-5, the V gene TRBV6-6, with 10 bases matching TRBD1. This CDR3 contains 16 residues. V lost 3 bases, J lost 7 bases, and 9 bases stayed unmatched. Germline V gene data show CDR1 as MNHNY and CDR2 as SVGAGI (reference sequence). The CDR3 region is CASSYIGPTGGQPQHF. CDR3 DNA sequence: TGTGCCAGCAGTTATATCGGCCCGACAGGGGGCCAGCCCCAGCATTTT.

V usage is TRBV4-3 and J usage is TRBJ2-2, with D tentatively TRBD1 or TRBD2 (5 bases each). Germline CDR1 is LGHNA and CDR2 is YSLEER. The CDR3 runs to 15 residues. The V end was cut by 1 base, the J end by 6 bases, with 12 bases between. Here the CDR3 DNA reads TGCGCCAGCAGCCAAGCCCCGGGGACCCCCGGGGAGCTGTTTTTT. It specifies CASSQAPGTPGELFF.

This chain links TRBV2 with TRBJ1-1; no firm D call. Germline assignment: CDR1 SNHLY and CDR2 FYNNEI. This CDR3 comprises 14 residues. V lost 6 bases, J lost 0 bases, and 11 bases lay in between. DNA for the CDR3: TGTGCCAGCAGGGCCGAAATCATGAACACTGAAGCTTTCTTT. Its translation: CASRAEIMNTEAFF.

The chain employs TRBV7-3 and TRBJ1-6; D gene unclear. The V gene's germline CDR1 is SGHTA and CDR2 FQGTGA. The CDR3 consists of 13 residues. V was pared by 8 bases and J by 7 bases, with 12 bases between. CDR3: CASSMSGNSPLHF. CDR3 bases: TGTGCCAGCTCTATGTCCGGGAATTCACCCCTCCACTTT.

The J gene is TRBJ1-1, the V gene TRBV3-1 (or the pseudogene TRBV3-2), with 9 bases matching TRBD1. This CDR3 comprises 18 residues. CDR1 is LGHDT and CDR2 is YNNKEL in the germline V gene (reference sequence). J lost 0 bases, V lost 2 bases, and 10 bases had no gene match. CDR3 DNA sequence: TGTGCCAGCAGCCAACAGACAGGGGGGTCCCTTATGAACACTGAAGCTTTCTTT. Its translation: CASSQQTGGSLMNTEAFF.

The chain employs TRBV24-1 and TRBJ2-1, with 8 bases that match TRBD1. Germline V gene lookup returns CDR1 KGHDR and CDR2 SFDVKD. Unmatched junction bases numbered 9, after V lost 2 bases and J lost 7 bases. The CDR3 covers 16 residues. CDR3: CATSDSHRTGLNEQFF. As DNA, the CDR3 is TGTGCCACCAGTGATTCCCATCGGACAGGGTTGAATGAGCAGTTCTTC.

The V and J genes are TRBV12-3 or TRBV12-4 and TRBJ2-7; tentatively, D is TRBD1 (5 bases). Trimming took off 2 bases at V and 2 bases at J, with 7 bases between the two ends. This CDR3 region has 13 residues. The CDR3 DNA reads as TGTGCCAGCAGTTTAAGGACAACCTACGAGCAGTACTTC. This sequence encodes CASSLRTTYEQYF.

The J gene is TRBJ2-7, the V gene TRBV14, with 7 bases that match TRBD1. From germline, CDR1 is SGHDN and CDR2 FVKESK. The CDR3 sequence is 20 residues long. The V gene end was trimmed by 0 bases and the J gene end by 2 bases; junction bases not matched to a gene: 19. This CDR3 is CASSQEESLWDRAPPYEQYF. CDR3 DNA: TGTGCCAGCAGCCAAGAGGAATCTTTGTGGGACAGAGCACCACCCTACGAGCAGTACTTC. Based on the CDR3 plus reference TRBV14 and TRBJ2-7, the full variable domain is EAGVTQFPSHSVIEKGQTVTLRCDPISGHDNLYWYRRVMGKEIKFLLHFVKESKQDESGMPNNRFLAERTGGTYSTLKVQPAELEDSGVYFCASSQEESLWDRAPPYEQYFGPGTRLTVT.

V usage is TRBV7-9 and J usage is TRBJ1-2; the D is unclear. The length of the CDR3 is 13 residues. The germline V and J ends were trimmed by 5 bases and 1 base, with 8 bases remaining between them. Germline values: CDR1 SEHNR, CDR2 FQNEAQ (reference sequence). The CDR3 loop is CASSPTDNYGYTF. The CDR3, as DNA: TGTGCCAGCAGCCCTACGGATAACTATGGCTACACCTTC. Together with reference TRBV7-9 and TRBJ1-2, the CDR3 gives the full variable domain: DTGVSQNPRHKITKRGQNVTFRCDPISEHNRLYWYRQTLGQGPEFLTYFQNEAQLEKSRLLSDRFSAERPKGSFSTLEIQRTEQGDSAMYLCASSPTDNYGYTFGSGTRLTVV.

This chain connects TRBV6-5 to TRBJ2-1; 9 bases line up with TRBD2. Germline V lookup: CDR1 MNHEY, CDR2 SVGAGI. The CDR3 covers 13 residues. The V segment lost 10 bases and the J segment 6 bases; nucleotides outside the gene matches: 7. The CDR3 DNA is TGTGCCATCCTTAGCGGGAGACTCAATGAGCAGTTCTTC. It codes for CAILSGRLNEQFF.

The table lists this clone with a count of one. This sequence joins TRBV5-6 and TRBJ2-5, with 8 bases matching TRBD1. CDR3 length: 14 residues. CDR1 and CDR2 from the germline V gene are SGHDT and YYEEEE. The trim removed 4 bases at V and 3 bases at J, leaving 5 bases unmatched. CDR3 residues: CASSEDRVEETQYF. CDR3 sequence (DNA): TGTGCCAGCAGCGAGGACAGGGTGGAAGAGACCCAGTACTTC.

J is TRBJ2-7 and V is TRBV15; D may be TRBD2 (6 bases). The germline gives CDR1 LNHNV, CDR2 YYDKDF (reference sequence). The CDR3 loop spans 15 amino acids. Trimming took 1 base from V and 6 from J, leaving 16 bases between them. DNA of the CDR3: TGTGCCACCAGCAGAGGGGGCGGGAACTACTTCGAGCAGTACTTC. Protein sequence: CATSRGGGNYFEQYF. The complete variable domain, with remaining parts taken from reference TRBV15 and TRBJ2-7, reads DAMVIQNPRYQVTQFGKPVTLSCSQTLNHNVMYWYQQKSSQAPKLLFHYYDKDFNNEADTPDNFQSRRPNTSFCFLDIRSPGLGDTAMYLCATSRGGGNYFEQYFGPGTRLTVT.

The rearrangement joins TRBV11-1 to TRBJ2-7; possibly TRBD1 for D (5 bases). This CDR3 region has 12 residues. Germline V gene data show CDR1 as SGHAT and CDR2 as FQDESV (reference sequence). Trimming took off 3 bases at V and 3 bases at J, with 6 bases between the two ends. DNA of the CDR3: TGTGCCAGCAGCTTCGACAGCTACGAGCAGTACTTC. Its protein product is CASSFDSYEQYF.

The chain combines TRBV18 with TRBJ2-5; 8 bases align to TRBD2. Germline V gene lookup returns CDR1 KGHSH and CDR2 LQKENI. This CDR3 has 15 residues. V lost 6 bases to trimming and J lost 5 bases; unmatched junction nucleotides: 11. CDR3 protein: CASSGLALREETQYF. Here the CDR3 DNA reads TGTGCCAGCTCTGGACTAGCTCTGCGGGAGGAGACCCAGTACTTC.

In its sample, this clone was seen once. The chain is built from TRBV30 and TRBJ1-3; 8 nucleotides align to TRBD1. This CDR3 region has 13 residues. Trimming at V came to 7 bases and at J to 3 bases, leaving 5 bases not matched to a gene. The germline CDR1 and CDR2 sequences are GTSNPN and SVGIG (reference sequence). The CDR3 sequence is CAYQGAFGNTIYF. CDR3 sequence (DNA): TGTGCCTATCAGGGGGCTTTTGGAAACACCATATATTTT.

This clone was found a few times. This chain joins TRBV6-6 and TRBJ1-1; D might be TRBD1 (5 bases). V lost 11 bases and J 3 bases, leaving 19 bases between the germline ends. CDR3 length equals 14 residues. From germline, CDR1 is MNHNY and CDR2 SVGAGI (reference sequence). The CDR3, as DNA: TGTGCCGCGGGACGCCTCCCGGCTGACACTGAAGCTTTCTTT. Amino acids: CAAGRLPADTEAFF.

This chain uses TRBV6-5 with TRBJ1-6, with no clear D. This CDR3 region has 12 residues. Between the trimmed V and J ends, which lost 5 bases and 5 bases, there was a span of 4 bases. CDR1 and CDR2 from the germline V gene are MNHEY and SVGAGI. CDR3 protein: CASSRDNSPLHF. For the CDR3, the DNA is TGTGCCAGCAGTCGAGATAATTCACCCCTCCACTTT.

This clone showed up just a few times. V and J are TRBV6-6 and TRBJ2-5; tentatively, D is TRBD2 (5 bases). The V end was cut by 5 bases, the J end by 5 bases, with 18 bases between. CDR3 size: 15 residues. The germline gives CDR1 MNHNY, CDR2 SVGAGI (reference sequence). CDR3 region: CASSDKRSRTETQYF. The DNA for the CDR3 is TGTGCCAGCAGTGATAAGCGGAGCCGAACGGAGACCCAGTACTTC.

This CDR3 reads CASSLGSGNQPQHF. CDR3 nucleotide sequence: TGTGCCAGCAGCTTGGGTTCCGGGAATCAGCCCCAGCATTTT. The chain joins TRBV5-4 to TRBJ1-5; D is uncertain. CDR1 and CDR2 (germline): SGHNT, YYREEE (reference sequence). The CDR3 runs 14 residues. Trimming cost V 0 bases and J 4 bases, with 8 bases left between them.

The V gene is TRBV10-3, the J gene TRBJ2-3, with 13 nucleotides matching TRBD2. J lost 7 bases, V lost 2 bases, and 9 bases had no gene match. Looked up from germline, CDR1 is ENHRY and CDR2 is SYGVKD. CDR3 size: 17 residues. The CDR3 here is CAISETWTSGSAHTQYF. In DNA form, the CDR3 reads TGTGCCATCAGTGAGACATGGACTAGCGGGAGCGCCCATACGCAGTATTTT.

The V call is TRBV4-2, the J call TRBJ2-2, with D tentatively TRBD2 (6 bases). V was shortened by 8 bases and J by 3 bases, with 10 bases between the two germline ends. CDR3 length: 13 amino acids. The germline V gene has CDR1 LGHNA and CDR2 YNFKEQ. CDR3 region: CASLSGDTGELFF. The CDR3 region has the DNA TGTGCCAGCCTTAGCGGAGACACCGGGGAGCTGTTTTTT.

The chain joins TRBV5-4 to TRBJ2-3; 8 positions agree with TRBD1. The CDR3 covers 16 residues. Trimming removed 4 bases from V and 5 bases from J; junction bases left unmatched: 12. Germline V lookup: CDR1 SGHNT, CDR2 YYREEE (reference sequence). CDR3 residues: CASSKPDRDGGDTQYF. The CDR3 DNA reads as TGTGCCAGCAGCAAACCGGACAGGGACGGTGGAGATACGCAGTATTTT.

The J gene is TRBJ2-5, the V gene TRBV7-6; unclear D gene. The V end was cut by 1 base, the J end by 7 bases, with 16 bases between. Germline values: CDR1 SGHVS, CDR2 FNYEAQ. The CDR3 totals 15 residues. CDR3 sequence reads: CASSLGLTPDGTQYF. The CDR3 DNA sequence: TGTGCCAGCAGCTTAGGTCTAACACCCGACGGGACCCAGTACTTC.

The table lists this clone with a count of one. This sequence joins TRBV5-6 and TRBJ2-5, with 8 nucleotides matching TRBD2. Germline CDR1 and CDR2: SGHDT and YYEEEE. The length of the CDR3 is 16 residues. The J segment lost 5 bases and the V segment lost 4 bases, leaving 13 bases of the junction unmatched. CDR3 region: CASSARGERERETQYF. The CDR3 DNA follows: TGTGCCAGCAGCGCTAGGGGGGAGCGGGAGAGGGAGACCCAGTACTTC.

The chain couples TRBV12-5 to TRBJ2-5; D remains ambiguous. V was shortened by 2 bases and J by 10 bases, with 2 bases between the two germline ends. The germline gives CDR1 LGHNT, CDR2 FRNRAP. The CDR3 consists of 9 residues. The CDR3: CASGLLQYF. The CDR3 nucleotides read TGTGCTAGTGGTTTGCTCCAGTACTTC.

The rearrangement uses TRBV27 and TRBJ2-1; possibly TRBD1 for D (6 bases). The germline gives CDR1 MNHEY, CDR2 SMNVEV (reference sequence). This CDR3 has 16 residues. V shed 5 bases and J shed 6 bases, with 20 bases lying between them. The CDR3 loop reads CASSPSTGSVSNEQFF. For the CDR3, the DNA is TGTGCCAGCAGTCCCTCGACAGGATCTGTCTCCAATGAGCAGTTCTTC.

The chain is built from TRBV27 and TRBJ1-1; 9 bases agree with TRBD1. CDR1 is MNHEY, CDR2 SMNVEV, per germline (reference sequence). V dropped 3 bases and J dropped 0; count of bases not matched to a gene: 8. The CDR3 spans 17 residues. The CDR3 bases are TGTGCCAGCAGTTTCTCCGGGACAGGGAGCGTGAACACTGAAGCTTTCTTT. Translation gives CASSFSGTGSVNTEAFF.